One and the same sample provided the 3 T cell receptor beta chains below, sequenced in a study of blood T cell repertoires in COVID-19. Repertoires were generated with immunoSEQ multiplex PCR, while TCRdb's copy carries only in-frame clones and drops some. The table has under 350,000 clones, around 89% seen once. Sequenced: peripheral blood. The receptors shown here come from a man aged 35-49 years with acute or convalescent COVID-19.

The chain joins TRBV19 to TRBJ2-7; 7 bases agree with TRBD1. The germline gives CDR1 LNHDA, CDR2 SQIVND (reference sequence). Losses at the gene ends were 8 bases for V and 5 bases for J; bases not matched to a gene: 12. The CDR3 runs to 14 residues. The CDR3 DNA follows: TGTGCCAGTCGCGGTTCTGGACAGGAGAACGAGCAGTACTTC. Its protein product is CASRGSGQENEQYF.

This chain joins TRBV5-5 and TRBJ1-1; D might be TRBD1 (6 bases). The length of the CDR3 is 13 residues. Per germline, CDR1 SGHKS and CDR2 YYEKEE (reference sequence). Trimming removed 4 bases at V and 3 bases at J, with 10 bases between. The CDR3 DNA is TGTGCCAGCAGCAGGACAGATTACACTGAAGCTTTCTTT. This codes for CASSRTDYTEAFF.

The chain recombines TRBV29-1 with TRBJ1-2; 7 bases map to TRBD1. This CDR3 spans 14 amino acids. Germline V gene data show CDR1 as SQVTM and CDR2 as ANQGSEA. With V trimmed by 4 bases and J by 6 bases, 11 bases remained unmatched. DNA for the CDR3: TGCAGCGTTGTACCCCCCGGGACAGAGAATGGCTACACCTTC. Amino acid sequence: CSVVPPGTENGYTF.